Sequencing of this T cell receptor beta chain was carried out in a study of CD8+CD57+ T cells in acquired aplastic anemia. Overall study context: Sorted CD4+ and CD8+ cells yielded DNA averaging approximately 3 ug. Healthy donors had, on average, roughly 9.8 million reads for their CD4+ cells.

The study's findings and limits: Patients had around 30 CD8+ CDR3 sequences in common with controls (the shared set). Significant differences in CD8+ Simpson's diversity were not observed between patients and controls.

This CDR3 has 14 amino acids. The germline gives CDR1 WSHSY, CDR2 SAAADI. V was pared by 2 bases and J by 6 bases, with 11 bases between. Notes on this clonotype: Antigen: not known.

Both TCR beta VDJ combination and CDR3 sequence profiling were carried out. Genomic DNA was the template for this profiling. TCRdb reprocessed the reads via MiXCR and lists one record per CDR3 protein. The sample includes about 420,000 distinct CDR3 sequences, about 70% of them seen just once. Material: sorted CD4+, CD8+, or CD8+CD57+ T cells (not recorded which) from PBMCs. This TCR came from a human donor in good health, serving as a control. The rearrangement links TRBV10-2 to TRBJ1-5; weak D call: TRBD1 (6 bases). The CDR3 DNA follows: TGCGCCAGCAGTGAGCAGGGGCCCCCTCAGCCCCAGCATTTT. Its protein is CASSEQGPPQPQHF.